These T cell receptor beta chains were read from a single sample in a study of CD8 T cells in ankylosing spondylitis. TCRdb re-analysed the 5' RACE reads in MiXCR, keeping a single row per CDR3 protein. The table has roughly 700,000 distinct CDR3 sequences, around 20% seen once. Sequencing was carried out using blood, either unsorted or a sorted T cell fraction (not recorded which). These receptor sequences come from a male donor with ankylosing spondylitis. Both conserved end residues are part of each CDR3. A D gene is named only where the DNA matches it firmly. Size is omitted from some rows. Given values are once, few, many or a class for expanded clones.

.	many	TRBV24-1	TRBJ2-2	TGTGCCACCAGTGATTACAGGCCGAGCGACACCGGGGAGCTGTTTTTT	CATSDYRPSDTGELFF
TRBD2	.	TRBV18	TRBJ2-7	TGTGCCAGCTCACCGGCTGGGGGGGGGTCTTACGAGCAGTACTTC	CASSPAGGGSYEQYF
TRBD2	.	TRBV12-3/TRBV12-4	TRBJ2-5	TGTGCCAGCAGTCCTAGGGGGACTAGCGGGGCGGAGACCCAGTACTTC	CASSPRGTSGAETQYF
.	few	TRBV7-3	TRBJ2-1	TGTGCCAGCAGCTTTACTGGAGATTCCTACAATGAGCAGTTCTTC	CASSFTGDSYNEQFF
.	few	TRBV27	TRBJ2-4	TGTGCCAGCAGTCCCAATTTGGTGGGTAAAAGCATTCAGTACTTC	CASSPNLVGKSIQYF
.	.	TRBV11-1	TRBJ2-1	TGTGCCAGCAGCTCATTGTCGAGCGGGCGGGACAATGAGCAGTTCTTC	CASSSLSSGRDNEQFF
.	.	TRBV7-8	TRBJ2-5	TGTGCCAGCAGCTTAGCGCGTGGGACCGGCGAAGAGACCCAGTACTTC	CASSLARGTGEETQYF
.	few	TRBV5-1	TRBJ2-1	TGCGCCAGCAGCTTGGAGGGGAACTACAATGAGCAGTTCTTC	CASSLEGNYNEQFF
.	.	TRBV20-1	TRBJ2-5	TGCAGTGCTAGTCCCAGCGGAGAGACCCAGTACTTC	CSASPSGETQYF
.	few	TRBV7-3	TRBJ1-1	TGTGCCAGCAGCGCCCTGGGAGCGGCGAACACTGAAGCTTTCTTT	CASSALGAANTEAFF
.	many	TRBV12-3/TRBV12-4	TRBJ2-1	TGTGCCAGCAGCCCAGCAGGGGTATCCTACAATGAGCAGTTCTTC	CASSPAGVSYNEQFF
.	.	TRBV20-1	TRBJ1-1	TGCAGTGCGCTTGACTTGGACACTGAAGCTTTCTTT	CSALDLDTEAFF
.	few	TRBV6-5	TRBJ1-4	TGTGCCAGCAGTTACGCGACTAATGAAAAACTGTTTTTT	CASSYATNEKLFF
.	few	TRBV24-1	TRBJ2-3	TGTGCCACCAGTGGGGAGGCAGGGGAAAGCACAGATACGCAGTATTTT	CATSGEAGESTDTQYF
TRBD2	.	TRBV20-1	TRBJ2-4	TGCAGTGCTAGCACTAGCGGGAGAATGGATCAAAACATTCAGTACTTC	CSASTSGRMDQNIQYF
TRBD1	many	TRBV4-3	TRBJ2-6	TGCGCCAGCAGCCAAACAGGGGGCTCTGGGGCCAACGTCCTGACTTTC	CASSQTGGSGANVLTF
.	many	TRBV5-1	TRBJ2-7	TGCGCCAGCAGCTTGTCAGGGTTTCCCTCCTACGAGCAGTACTTC	CASSLSGFPSYEQYF
TRBD2	.	TRBV2	TRBJ2-1	TGTGCCAGCAGTGATCCTAGCGGACCATACAATGAGCAGTTCTTC	CASSDPSGPYNEQFF
.	.	TRBV6-5	TRBJ1-1	TGTGCCAGCAGTTGGGAAGGTGGGGGCTCTGAAGCTTTCTTT	CASSWEGGGSEAFF
.	once	TRBV6-1	TRBJ1-2	TGTGCCAGCAGTGATATGGGGGCCCCCATTTATGGCTACACCTTC	CASSDMGAPIYGYTF
TRBD2	.	TRBV20-1	TRBJ2-4	TGCAGTGCTCCGGGACTAGCGGGGATAGCCAAAAACATTCAGTACTTC	CSAPGLAGIAKNIQYF
.	.	TRBV29-1	TRBJ2-2	TGCAGCGTTGCTGCGGGCTTGAACACCGGGGAGCTGTTTTTT	CSVAAGLNTGELFF
.	few	TRBV6-1	TRBJ1-5	TGTGCCAGCGACGTTCTTCCAGGGGAGCCCCAGCATTTT	CASDVLPGEPQHF
.	few	TRBV20-1	TRBJ2-5	TGCAGTGCTAGTAGGACACACCAAGAGACCCAGTACTTC	CSASRTHQETQYF
TRBD1	.	TRBV20-1	TRBJ2-2	TGCAGTGCTCGGGACAGGGACCACACCGGGGAGCTGTTTTTT	CSARDRDHTGELFF
.	.	TRBV27	TRBJ2-3	TGTGCCAGCAGCCCGATTCTGAGGGACTCAGATACGCAGTATTTT	CASSPILRDSDTQYF
.	.	TRBV7-2	TRBJ2-3	TGTGCCAGCAGCCCCCCCGGAGGAGGGTTAACAGATACGCAGTATTTT	CASSPPGGGLTDTQYF
.	few	TRBV19	TRBJ2-4	TGTGCCAGTAGTAGCAGTGAGCAGGTGGGAAACATTCAGTACTTC	CASSSSEQVGNIQYF
.	.	TRBV6-1	TRBJ1-1	TGTGCCAGCCTTCCCGGGGGGCTAGGGGACACTGAAGCTTTCTTT	CASLPGGLGDTEAFF
TRBD2	.	TRBV4-3	TRBJ2-3	TGCGCCAGCAGCCAAGATCCGGGGACTAGCGGGAGAACAACAGATACGCAGTATTTT	CASSQDPGTSGRTTDTQYF
.	.	TRBV5-6	TRBJ2-2	TGTGCCAGCAGCTTGGCCTCGAACACCGGGGAGCTGTTTTTT	CASSLASNTGELFF
TRBD1	.	TRBV5-8	TRBJ2-1	TGTGCCAACCTGGGGACAGGGTCCTACAATGAGCAGTTCTTC	CANLGTGSYNEQFF
TRBD2	.	TRBV6-5	TRBJ2-1	TGTGCCAGCAGTTCCGGCCTAGCGGGGGACAATGAGCAGTTCTTC	CASSSGLAGDNEQFF